Listed below are T cell receptor beta chains from one sample, sequenced in a study of T cell repertoires and HLA-DP antigens. Generated by immunoSEQ multiplex PCR, the TCRdb table keeps only in-frame clones and is missing some. The sample carries about 73,000 clones, roughly 75% recorded once. The antigens for these receptors are not known. The sequenced material came from CD4+ T cells from PBMCs. The receptor source for this set is a man aged 60 to 75 in good health and CMV-seronegative. The CDR3 runs from the conserved cysteine through the conserved F or W. Fields, in order: D gene, clone size, J gene, V gene, CDR3 protein, CDR3 DNA. D genes are given only for firm matches. Clone size is not always given. Where it is, it says once, few, many or a class for expanded clones.

D gene: NA; clone size: NA; J gene: TRBJ2-3; V gene: TRBV7-2; CDR3 protein: CASTGLGGGADTQYF; CDR3 DNA: TGTGCCAGCACCGGGCTAGGAGGGGGCGCGGATACGCAGTATTTT
D gene: NA; clone size: NA; J gene: TRBJ2-2; V gene: TRBV19; CDR3 protein: CAAKRDMKTGELFF; CDR3 DNA: TGTGCCGCAAAACGGGATATGAAGACCGGGGAGCTGTTTTTT
D gene: TRBD1; clone size: NA; J gene: TRBJ2-3; V gene: TRBV11-2; CDR3 protein: CASSSHRGQDTQYF; CDR3 DNA: TGTGCCAGCAGCTCTCACAGGGGACAAGATACGCAGTATTTT
D gene: NA; clone size: NA; J gene: TRBJ2-3; V gene: TRBV30; CDR3 protein: CAWSVHGTHSTDTQYF; CDR3 DNA: TGTGCCTGGAGTGTACATGGAACGCATAGCACAGATACGCAGTATTTT
D gene: NA; clone size: NA; J gene: TRBJ1-2; V gene: TRBV4-3; CDR3 protein: CASSQEVGGPWRGYTF; CDR3 DNA: TGCGCCAGCAGCCAAGAAGTCGGAGGGCCCTGGAGGGGCTACACCTTC
D gene: NA; clone size: NA; J gene: TRBJ1-5; V gene: TRBV21-1; CDR3 protein: CAGSKEGQGNQPQHF; CDR3 DNA: TGTGCCGGCAGCAAGGAAGGACAGGGCAATCAGCCCCAGCATTTT
D gene: NA; clone size: NA; J gene: TRBJ1-1; V gene: TRBV6-5; CDR3 protein: CASSYPGQHEAFF; CDR3 DNA: TGTGCCAGCAGTTATCCAGGACAGCATGAAGCTTTCTTT
D gene: NA; clone size: NA; J gene: TRBJ2-2; V gene: TRBV7-2; CDR3 protein: CASSSGPGNTGELFF; CDR3 DNA: TGTGCCAGCAGCTCCGGACCTGGGAACACCGGGGAGCTGTTTTTT
D gene: NA; clone size: NA; J gene: TRBJ1-5; V gene: TRBV6-1; CDR3 protein: CASSLGPPQPQHF; CDR3 DNA: TGTGCCAGCAGTCTGGGACCACCTCAGCCCCAGCATTTT
D gene: TRBD2; clone size: NA; J gene: TRBJ2-3; V gene: TRBV30; CDR3 protein: CAWSVRRGVTDTQYF; CDR3 DNA: TGTGCCTGGAGTGTACGCCGGGGGGTCACAGATACGCAGTATTTT
D gene: NA; clone size: once; J gene: TRBJ2-5; V gene: TRBV5-6; CDR3 protein: CASSLDRVEATETQYF; CDR3 DNA: TGTGCCAGCAGCTTGGACAGGGTTGAAGCGACAGAGACCCAGTACTTC
D gene: NA; clone size: NA; J gene: TRBJ2-1; V gene: TRBV7-2; CDR3 protein: CASSGYNEQFF; CDR3 DNA: TGTGCCAGCAGTGGCTACAATGAGCAGTTCTTC
D gene: NA; clone size: NA; J gene: TRBJ1-4; V gene: TRBV29-1; CDR3 protein: CSVSLPSSNEKLFF; CDR3 DNA: TGCAGCGTTTCATTGCCGTCCTCTAATGAAAAACTGTTTTTT
D gene: TRBD2; clone size: NA; J gene: TRBJ2-1; V gene: TRBV14; CDR3 protein: CASSSVGTRVFF; CDR3 DNA: TGTGCCAGCAGTTCCGTTGGGACTAGGGTCTTCTTC
D gene: TRBD1; clone size: NA; J gene: TRBJ1-2; V gene: TRBV19; CDR3 protein: CASSMGPGGVYGYTF; CDR3 DNA: TGTGCCAGTAGTATGGGGCCAGGGGGAGTCTATGGCTACACCTTC
D gene: NA; clone size: NA; J gene: TRBJ1-1; V gene: TRBV15; CDR3 protein: CATSRGGPINTEAFF; CDR3 DNA: TGTGCCACCAGCAGAGGGGGCCCAATAAACACTGAAGCTTTCTTT
D gene: NA; clone size: NA; J gene: TRBJ1-5; V gene: TRBV5-5; CDR3 protein: CASSLMTDSNQPQHF; CDR3 DNA: TGTGCCAGCAGCTTGATGACAGATAGCAATCAGCCCCAGCATTTT
D gene: TRBD1; clone size: NA; J gene: TRBJ1-4; V gene: TRBV18; CDR3 protein: CASSRGQGGSTNEKLFF; CDR3 DNA: TGTGCCAGCTCACGAGGACAGGGAGGCTCAACTAATGAAAAACTGTTTTTT
D gene: TRBD2; clone size: NA; J gene: TRBJ2-3; V gene: TRBV4-1; CDR3 protein: CASSQDPARLAGDPGFTDTQYF; CDR3 DNA: TGCGCCAGCAGCCAAGATCCTGCCCGGCTAGCGGGAGATCCCGGATTCACAGATACGCAGTATTTT
D gene: NA; clone size: NA; J gene: TRBJ2-5; V gene: TRBV14; CDR3 protein: CASSQDPRPPQYF; CDR3 DNA: TGTGCCAGCAGCCAAGATCCTCGGCCTCCCCAGTACTTC
D gene: NA; clone size: NA; J gene: TRBJ2-2; V gene: TRBV30; CDR3 protein: CAWTGDTGELFF; CDR3 DNA: TGTGCCTGGACGGGGGACACCGGGGAGCTGTTTTTT
D gene: NA; clone size: NA; J gene: TRBJ1-2; V gene: TRBV7-9; CDR3 protein: CASSLAPGYYGYTF; CDR3 DNA: TGTGCCAGCAGCTTAGCGCCGGGGTACTATGGCTACACCTTC
D gene: TRBD2; clone size: NA; J gene: TRBJ2-3; V gene: TRBV7-2; CDR3 protein: CASSSSGSLTDTQYF; CDR3 DNA: TGTGCCAGCAGCTCTAGCGGGAGCTTGACAGATACGCAGTATTTT
D gene: NA; clone size: NA; J gene: TRBJ1-3; V gene: TRBV30; CDR3 protein: CACGQFSGNTIYF; CDR3 DNA: TGTGCCTGCGGCCAGTTCTCTGGAAACACCATATATTTT
D gene: NA; clone size: NA; J gene: TRBJ1-3; V gene: TRBV11-2; CDR3 protein: CASSLDLMSSGNTIYF; CDR3 DNA: TGTGCCAGCAGCTTAGATCTTATGAGCTCTGGAAACACCATATATTTT
D gene: NA; clone size: NA; J gene: TRBJ2-5; V gene: TRBV7-6; CDR3 protein: CASSFGLQETQYF; CDR3 DNA: TGTGCCAGCAGCTTTGGGCTCCAAGAGACCCAGTACTTC
D gene: NA; clone size: few; J gene: TRBJ2-7; V gene: TRBV4-1; CDR3 protein: CASSQRANIYYEQYF; CDR3 DNA: TGCGCCAGCAGCCAGCGGGCCAACATCTACTACGAGCAGTACTTC
D gene: NA; clone size: NA; J gene: TRBJ1-1; V gene: TRBV7-3; CDR3 protein: CASSSRRGARDTEAFF; CDR3 DNA: TGTGCCAGCAGCTCCCGAAGGGGGGCACGGGACACTGAAGCTTTCTTT
D gene: TRBD2; clone size: NA; J gene: TRBJ2-1; V gene: TRBV7-2; CDR3 protein: CASSQGLAGGFNEQFF; CDR3 DNA: TGTGCCAGCAGCCAGGGACTAGCGGGAGGGTTCAATGAGCAGTTCTTC
D gene: NA; clone size: NA; J gene: TRBJ2-1; V gene: TRBV19; CDR3 protein: CASSIVGNGGPNEQFF; CDR3 DNA: TGTGCCAGTAGTATAGTAGGGAACGGCGGGCCCAATGAGCAGTTCTTC
D gene: TRBD2; clone size: NA; J gene: TRBJ2-5; V gene: TRBV10-3; CDR3 protein: CAISEQRGGETQYF; CDR3 DNA: TGTGCCATCAGTGAGCAGCGGGGAGGGGAGACCCAGTACTTC
D gene: NA; clone size: NA; J gene: TRBJ2-7; V gene: TRBV30; CDR3 protein: CAWSVSVNEQYF; CDR3 DNA: TGTGCCTGGAGTGTATCCGTAAACGAGCAGTACTTC